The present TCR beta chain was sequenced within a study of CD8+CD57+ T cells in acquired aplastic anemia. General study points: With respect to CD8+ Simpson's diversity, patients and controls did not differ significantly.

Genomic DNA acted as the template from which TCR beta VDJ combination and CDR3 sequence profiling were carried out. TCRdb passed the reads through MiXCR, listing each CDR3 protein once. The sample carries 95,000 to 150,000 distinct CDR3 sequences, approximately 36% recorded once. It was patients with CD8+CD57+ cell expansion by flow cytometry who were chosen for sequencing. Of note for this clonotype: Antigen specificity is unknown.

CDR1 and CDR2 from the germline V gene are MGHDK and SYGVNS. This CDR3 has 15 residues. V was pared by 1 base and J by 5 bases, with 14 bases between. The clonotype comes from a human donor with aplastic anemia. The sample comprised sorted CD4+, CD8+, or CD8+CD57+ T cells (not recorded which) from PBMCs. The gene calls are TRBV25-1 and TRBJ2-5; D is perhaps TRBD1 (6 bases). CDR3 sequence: CASSELDRLKETQYF. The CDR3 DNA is TGTGCCAGCAGTGAATTGGACAGATTGAAGGAGACCCAGTACTTC.